This T cell receptor beta chain was sequenced for a study of CD8 T cells in ankylosing spondylitis (TCRdb year 2017). For the study in its entirety: To find TCR variants linked to disease, the study profiled T cell receptor beta repertoires in ankylosing spondylitis patients and healthy donors. The whole study cohort included about a hundred healthy donors and 25 or so ankylosing spondylitis patients. Peripheral blood was sampled, and synovial fluid was additionally collected from ankylosing spondylitis patients. Here is what the overall study found, with its caveats: Some motif variants had previously been reported in the synovial fluid and blood of reactive arthritis patients, which suggests shared mechanisms of disease initiation. The disease-linked clones were reported as significantly enriched in matched synovial fluid samples from ankylosing spondylitis patients. Blood from ankylosing spondylitis patients appeared to be characterized by a TCR beta motif composed of under ten highly homologous amino acid variants. In peripheral blood, the disease-linked clones were found at relatively low frequencies and had a CD8+ phenotype.

This clonotype was counted between two and nine times. Its antigen is currently not known. Per-base qualities were not stored, and no clone one base away is much larger. Spanning cysteine to phenylalanine, the CDR3 consists of 15 amino acids. Here the CDR3 DNA is all that survives: 45 bases in frame from base 1. Taken from the germline V gene, the CDR1 and CDR2 loops are LGHNA and YSLEER. Germline trimming: 10 bases from V, 4 bases from J; junction bases outside gene matches: 15. TCRdb names Illumina HiSeq 2500 as the instrument used. TCR beta libraries were prepared by quantitative 5'-RACE with molecular barcodes. Per the original workflow: A new computational method, built on a probabilistic model of VDJ rearrangement, was used to identify disease-linked TCR variants. Starting from the raw public reads, TCRdb applied fastp trimming at Q25, assembled clones with MiXCR and retained in-frame beta chains. CDR3 protein duplicates are merged, each entry listing the most common genes and DNA. TCRdb, not the original authors, processed these V and J calls. This sample gives about 800,000 distinct CDR3 sequences in total; over 9.5% of them show up just once. Together, the top ten hold 0.51% of the sample.

The V gene is TRBV4-3 and the J gene is TRBJ2-7, with 8 junctional bases fitting TRBD2. Sequenced material: blood, either unsorted or a sorted T cell fraction (not recorded which). The sequence was collected from a male donor with ankylosing spondylitis. The sequence in DNA is TGCGCCATCCCGGGGGGGGCAGGGCGTCGTTACGAGCAGTACTTC. This codes for CAIPGGAGRRYEQYF.